The rows below give T cell receptor beta chains drawn from one sample of a study of T cell changes during pregnancy in multiple sclerosis. Profiling relied on immunoSEQ multiplex PCR, and the TCRdb table lists in-frame clones only, not all of them. The table includes approximately 63,000 clones, 91% detected once. The source material was peripheral blood, sampled in the third trimester of pregnancy. The receptors stem from a female donor in good health, enrolled as a control in a pregnancy study. Both conserved end residues are part of each CDR3. D genes are given only for firm matches. Not all rows give a size; the values are once, few, many and, for expanded clones, a class.

>.|TRBV27|TRBJ1-1|.
TGTGCCAGCGGGGGACACGGAGACACTGAAGCTTTCTTT
CASGGHGDTEAFF
>.|TRBV14|TRBJ1-4|.
TGTGCCAGCAGCCCCGGCGGTCGTGAAAAACTGTTTTTT
CASSPGGREKLFF
>.|TRBV6-1|TRBJ2-4|.
TGTGCCAGCCTACAGGGTTGGTTGGACATTCAGTACTTC
CASLQGWLDIQYF
>TRBD1|TRBV14|TRBJ2-7|.
TGTGCCAGCAGCCATCCCGGGACAGGTCCCGCCTACGAGCAGTACTTC
CASSHPGTGPAYEQYF
>.|TRBV6-5|TRBJ2-7|.
TGTGCCAGCAGTTACTCGATGGCACAGGGCTACGAGCAGTACTTC
CASSYSMAQGYEQYF
>.|TRBV11-3|TRBJ2-7|.
TGTGCCAGCAGCAGTCATTTCCGGGACTCCGATCCTTACGAGCAGTACTTC
CASSSHFRDSDPYEQYF
>TRBD2|TRBV27|TRBJ2-1|.
TGTGCCAGCAGTCCGAGACTAGCGGGGGAGTACAATGAGCAGTTCTTC
CASSPRLAGEYNEQFF
>.|TRBV25-1|TRBJ2-7|.
TGTGCCAGCAGTGGGGGGCGCCTGATATACGAGCAGTACTTC
CASSGGRLIYEQYF
>.|TRBV7-9|TRBJ1-2|once
TGTGCCAGCAGCGAGTGGGGTACAGGGCGGGATGGCTACACCTTC
CASSEWGTGRDGYTF
>.|TRBV6-5|TRBJ1-2|.
TGTGCCAGCAGTCCCCTTTGGGGAGGTAGCTATGGCTACACCTTC
CASSPLWGGSYGYTF
>.|TRBV5-1|TRBJ1-1|.
TGCGCCAGCAGCTTGGGTATAGGGGGAGGGTATGGCATGAACACTGAAGCTTTCTTT
CASSLGIGGGYGMNTEAFF
>.|TRBV5-1|TRBJ2-7|.
TGCGCCAGCAGCTTGGGCCTCGGGCAGGGAAACTACGAGCAGTACTTC
CASSLGLGQGNYEQYF
>TRBD1|TRBV19|TRBJ1-2|few
TGTGCCAGTAGTACAAACACGGGGACAGGTGGCTACACCTTC
CASSTNTGTGGYTF
>.|TRBV19|TRBJ1-1|.
TGTGCCAGTAGTATCCTCGCAGGGATGGGAACGAACACTGAAGCTTTCTTT
CASSILAGMGTNTEAFF
>.|TRBV10-3|TRBJ1-3|.
TGTGCCATCAGTGAGGGAGGGCTTGGTGGAAACACCATATATTTT
CAISEGGLGGNTIYF
>TRBD2|TRBV5-4|TRBJ2-5|.
TGTGCCAGCAGCTTGGAGAGCGGGAGGGCCGGGGAGACCCAGTACTTC
CASSLESGRAGETQYF
>TRBD2|TRBV28|TRBJ2-7|.
TGTGCCAGCAGCGGACTAGCGGGGCCCTCCTACGAGCAGTACTTC
CASSGLAGPSYEQYF
>.|TRBV18|TRBJ2-3|.
TGTGCCAGCTCACCTTACACAGATACGCAGTATTTT
CASSPYTDTQYF
>.|TRBV7-9|TRBJ1-1|.
TGTGCCAGCAGGTCCGGGTCTTTGGGAGCTTTCTTT
CASRSGSLGAFF
>.|TRBV30|TRBJ1-1|.
TGTGCCTGGAGTGTAGGAGGGTACAACATTGAAGCTTTCTTT
CAWSVGGYNIEAFF
>.|TRBV5-1|TRBJ1-1|.
TGCGCCAGCAGCTTGGCAGCAGGGTCGTATAACACTGAAGCTTTCTTT
CASSLAAGSYNTEAFF
>TRBD1|TRBV14|TRBJ2-2|.
TGTGCCAGCAGCCAAGGGACAGGGGGGATAACGACGAACACCGGGGAGCTGTTTTTT
CASSQGTGGITTNTGELFF
>.|TRBV25-1|TRBJ1-1|few
TGTGCCAGCAGTCAAGGGGTCACTGAAGCTTTCTTT
CASSQGVTEAFF
>.|TRBV29-1|TRBJ2-7|.
TGCAGCGTTGAAGATGGTCTGAGCTCCTACGAGCAGTACTTC
CSVEDGLSSYEQYF
>.|TRBV19|TRBJ2-5|.
TGTGCCAGTAGTATAACGGGCGGGATAATGCAAGAGACCCAGTACTTC
CASSITGGIMQETQYF
>.|TRBV7-6|TRBJ2-5|once
TGTGCCAGCAGCTTAGGAGAACAGGGATGGGAGACCCAGTACTTC
CASSLGEQGWETQYF
>.|TRBV28|TRBJ2-1|.
TGTGCCAGCAGTTTATACAGACTAAGTTACAATGAGCAGTTCTTC
CASSLYRLSYNEQFF
>TRBD2|TRBV5-1|TRBJ2-7|.
TGCGCCAGCAGCTCTGGACTAGACCGAGGCGAGCAGTACTTC
CASSSGLDRGEQYF
>.|TRBV7-7|TRBJ1-2|few
TGTGCTAGCAGTTTTTCAGGGTGCGGCTACACCTTC
CASSFSGCGYTF
>.|TRBV12-5|TRBJ1-1|.
TGTGCTAGTGGTTTCGGCCAACAGGGTGAAGCTTTCTTT
CASGFGQQGEAFF
>TRBD1|TRBV7-9|TRBJ1-4|.
TGTGCCAGCAGCTTATTGAGGGGGCGGAATGAAAAACTGTTTTTT
CASSLLRGRNEKLFF
>.|TRBV6-5|TRBJ2-3|.
TGTGCCAGCAGTTACTCGGAGACGCAGTATTTT
CASSYSETQYF
>.|TRBV18|TRBJ1-3|.
TGTGCCAGCTCACAGGGGCCCGCCTCGGGTGCGGGAAACACCATATATTTT
CASSQGPASGAGNTIYF